The T cell receptor beta chain under discussion was sequenced for a study of blood T cells in healthy people across ages. As concerns this clonotype: Its target is not known.

Primers used in a second PCR of about 6 to 12 cycles were a sample-barcoded 5' primer and a J-beta primer mix. Per-sample output comprised a minimum of 2.5 million paired-end reads containing CDR3. TCRdb recomputed calls from the 5' RACE reads with MiXCR, one row per CDR3 protein. The table has about 1.8 million distinct CDR3 sequences, roughly 52% seen once. Points from the study as a whole: There was no known CMV status for donors, so expanded clonotype changes were possibly confounded.

The germline gives CDR1 LGHNT, CDR2 FRNRAP. CDR3 length: 17 residues. Sequenced sample: blood. This receptor was identified in a woman aged 40 to 50 in good health. The chain combines TRBV12-5 with TRBJ2-1, with 8 nucleotides matching TRBD2. Judging by the DNA end, TRBJ2-7 fits better; the J call may be wrong. The CDR3 coding sequence is TGTGCTAGTGGTTTGGCTACCACTAGCGGCTCCTACAATGAGCAGTACTTC. Its translation is CASGLATTSGSYNEQYF.